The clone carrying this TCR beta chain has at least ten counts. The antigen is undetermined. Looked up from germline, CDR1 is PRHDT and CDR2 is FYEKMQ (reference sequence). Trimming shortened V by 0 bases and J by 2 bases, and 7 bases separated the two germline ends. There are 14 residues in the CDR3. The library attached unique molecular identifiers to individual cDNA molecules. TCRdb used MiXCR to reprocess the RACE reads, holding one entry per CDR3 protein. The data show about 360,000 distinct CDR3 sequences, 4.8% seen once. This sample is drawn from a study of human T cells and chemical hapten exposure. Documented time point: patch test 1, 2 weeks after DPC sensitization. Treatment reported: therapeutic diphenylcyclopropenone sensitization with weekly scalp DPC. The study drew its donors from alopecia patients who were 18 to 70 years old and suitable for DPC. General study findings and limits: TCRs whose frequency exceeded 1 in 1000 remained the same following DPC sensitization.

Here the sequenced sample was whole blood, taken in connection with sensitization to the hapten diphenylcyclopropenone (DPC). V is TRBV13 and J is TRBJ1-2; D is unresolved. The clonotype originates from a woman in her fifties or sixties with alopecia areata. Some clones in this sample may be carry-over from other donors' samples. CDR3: CASSLGSRNYGYTF. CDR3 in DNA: TGTGCCAGCAGCTTAGGCTCGAGAAACTATGGCTACACCTTC.